These 29 T cell receptor beta chains share one sample of origin, sequenced in a study of CD8 T cells in ankylosing spondylitis. TCRdb re-called the 5' RACE reads through MiXCR, storing one row per CDR3 protein. The table has 250,000 or so distinct CDR3 sequences, approximately 24% seen once. Sequencing was performed on blood, either unsorted or a sorted T cell fraction (not recorded which). These receptors came from a male donor with ankylosing spondylitis or in good health (not recorded which).

This clonotype was counted a single time. The V call is TRBV20-1, the J call TRBJ1-4, with TRBD1 as a possible D gene (6 bases). This CDR3 spans 13 amino acids. Trimming removed 1 base at V and 5 bases at J, with 8 bases between. The germline gives CDR1 DFQATT, CDR2 SNEGSKA (reference sequence). DNA of the CDR3: TGCAGTGCTAGAGGGACAGCGAATGAAAAACTGTTTTTT. Its protein is CSARGTANEKLFF.

This clonotype came up many times. In DNA, the CDR3 is TGCAGCGTTGGTACCGGGGAGCTGTTTTTT. It specifies CSVGTGELFF. The chain uses TRBV29-1 and TRBJ2-2; the D is unclear. Germline V gives CDR1 SQVTM, CDR2 ANQGSEA. CDR3 length: 10 amino acids. With 4 bases removed from V and 5 bases from J, the gap between germline ends came to 2 bases.

The sample holds many counts of this clonotype. V gene TRBV7-9 combines with J gene TRBJ1-2, with 9 bases lining up with TRBD1. The CDR3 contains 16 residues. V lost 0 bases, J lost 6 bases, and 8 bases stayed unmatched. CDR1 and CDR2 (germline): SEHNR, FQNEAQ (reference sequence). The CDR3 loop reads CASSLAEDRGLHGYTF. CDR3 coding DNA: TGTGCCAGCAGCTTAGCGGAGGACAGGGGCCTGCATGGCTACACCTTC.

Details on this clonotype: Germline and junction disagree at one end, which may indicate a read error. This chain uses TRBV10-2 with TRBJ2-1; 8 nucleotides line up with TRBD2. Germline CDR1 and CDR2: WSHSY and SAAADI. The CDR3 contains 13 residues. The CDR3 reads CASSDPPGTRESF. As DNA, the CDR3 is TGCGCCAGCAGTGATCCCCCAGGGACTAGGGAGAGTTTC.

In its sample, this clonotype was seen a few times. J is TRBJ2-3 and V is TRBV7-2, with D unresolved. V lost 5 bases to trimming and J lost 1 base, with 1 base between them. Germline values: CDR1 SGHTA, CDR2 FQGNSA. The CDR3 is 11 amino acids. The CDR3 reads CASSRTDTQYF. The DNA for the CDR3 is TGTGCCAGCAGCCGCACAGATACGCAGTATTTT.

This clonotype was seen repeatedly, ten times or more. V gene TRBV3-1 combines with J gene TRBJ2-5, with 7 bases lining up with TRBD1. Germline CDR1 is LGHDT and CDR2 is YNNKEL (reference sequence). V lost 2 bases, J lost 5 bases, and 5 bases stayed unmatched. The CDR3 covers 14 residues. The CDR3 protein is CASSQRGRVETQYF. CDR3 sequence (DNA): TGTGCCAGCAGCCAAAGGGGGCGTGTGGAGACCCAGTACTTC.

This clonotype was counted only a few times. This sequence joins TRBV27 and TRBJ2-3; a weak D match, TRBD1 (6 bases). The CDR3 sequence is 15 residues long. Trimming removed 4 bases at V and 1 base at J, with 12 bases between. Germline values: CDR1 MNHEY, CDR2 SMNVEV (reference sequence). In DNA, the CDR3 is TGTGCCAGCAGTTACAGGGAACCGGGCACAGATACGCAGTATTTT. Protein sequence: CASSYREPGTDTQYF.

This clonotype was seen many times. The chain links TRBV5-1 to TRBJ2-3; D is unclear. Germline V gives CDR1 SGHRS, CDR2 YFSETQ. Trimming pared 0 bases from V and 6 bases from J, leaving 5 bases between. This CDR3 spans 12 amino acids. CDR3 amino acids: CASSLGVDTQYF. The CDR3 DNA reads TGCGCCAGCAGCTTGGGTGTCGATACGCAGTATTTT. The whole variable domain, filled in from reference TRBV5-1 and TRBJ2-3, reads KAGVTQTPRYLIKTRGQQVTLSCSPISGHRSVSWYQQTPGQGLQFLFEYFSETQRNKGNFPGRFSGRQFSNSRSEMNVSTLELGDSALYLCASSLGVDTQYFGPGTRLTVL.

CDR3 nucleotide sequence: TGCAGCGTTGTGGGGGTCCCCTCCTACGAGCAGTACTTC. Encoded protein: CSVVGVPSYEQYF. The gene calls are TRBV29-1 and TRBJ2-7; D may correspond to TRBD1 or TRBD2 (5 bases each). The V end lost 4 bases, the J end lost 0 bases, and 10 bases lay between the germline ends. The CDR3 runs to 13 residues. The germline gives CDR1 SQVTM, CDR2 ANQGSEA.

This clonotype was observed at least ten times. The rearrangement links TRBV29-1 to TRBJ1-1; D gene ambiguous. Germline V lookup: CDR1 SQVTM, CDR2 ANQGSEA. This CDR3 spans 13 amino acids. The CDR3 spells CRVEGARDGQAFF. The DNA for the CDR3 is TGCAGGGTGGAGGGAGCTAGAGACGGACAAGCTTTCTTT.

This clonotype has only a few counts. This chain joins TRBV10-3 and TRBJ2-3; 8 bases are shared with TRBD2. There are 17 residues in the CDR3. Per the germline V gene, CDR1 is ENHRY and CDR2 is SYGVKD. Trimming took 0 bases from V and 2 from J; bases not matched to a gene: 7. The chain's CDR3 is CAISESTRGGATDTQYF. Here the CDR3 DNA reads TGTGCCATCAGTGAGTCGACTCGGGGGGGGGCCACAGATACGCAGTATTTT.

This clonotype was found a few times. The rearrangement uses TRBV20-1 and TRBJ1-5; 8 bases align to TRBD1. The CDR3 sequence is 13 residues long. CDR1 and CDR2 from the germline V gene are DFQATT and SNEGSKA (reference sequence). CDR3 sequence (DNA): TGCAGCGCTGGGCAGGGGGCCGGTCAGCCCCAGCATTTT. Translating gives CSAGQGAGQPQHF.

V is TRBV12-3 or TRBV12-4 and J is TRBJ2-7; the D is unclear. Deletions cut 3 bases from V and 2 bases from J, with 11 bases between. The CDR3 spans 14 residues. The CDR3 sequence is CASSFDRAPYEQYF. The DNA for the CDR3 is TGTGCCAGCAGTTTTGATAGGGCTCCCTACGAGCAGTACTTC.

This clonotype was recorded many times. The V call is TRBV12-3 or TRBV12-4, the J call TRBJ1-4, with a possible D match to TRBD1 (5 bases). The CDR3 length is 14 residues. Trimming took off 7 bases at V and 13 bases at J, with 22 bases between the two ends. CDR3 DNA: TGTGCCAGCAATTCCCCAGGGATCTCCCCTCGACTGTTTTTT. It specifies CASNSPGISPRLFF.

The rearrangement uses TRBV9 and TRBJ2-3, with TRBD2 matching over 7 bases. Trimming at V came to 1 base and at J to 0 bases, leaving 8 bases not matched to a gene. This CDR3 is 17 amino acids long. The germline V gene encodes CDR1 SGDLS and CDR2 YYNGEE. Here the CDR3 reads CASSVSAGPTSTDTQYF. The CDR3 coding sequence is TGTGCCAGCAGCGTATCAGCGGGGCCCACTAGCACAGATACGCAGTATTTT.

This clonotype was recorded many times. The chain uses TRBV21-1 and TRBJ2-5; TRBD1, the table's D call, lacks a check against the DNA. TRBV21-1 is described as a pseudogene. The CDR3 runs 14 residues. The DNA of the CDR3 is TGTGCCAGCACCAGAGGGGGCTGGGGGGAGACCCAGTACTTC. It yields the protein CASTRGGWGETQYF.

This clonotype was seen repeatedly, ten times or more. V is TRBV3-1 and J is TRBJ1-1; D gene unclear. This CDR3 region has 13 residues. Germline values: CDR1 LGHDT, CDR2 YNNKEL (reference sequence). V was clipped by 0 bases and J by 4 bases, with 6 bases between them. This CDR3 is CASSQDGVTEAFF. CDR3 DNA sequence: TGTGCCAGCAGCCAAGATGGGGTCACTGAAGCTTTCTTT.

This clonotype occurred many times. The chain is built from TRBV6-2 or TRBV6-3 and TRBJ2-7; 7 bases fit TRBD1. With 5 bases clipped from V and 3 bases from J, the junction kept 7 bases outside the gene matches. Germline-derived CDR1 and CDR2 are MNHEY and SVGEGT. This CDR3 region has 14 residues. The CDR3 reads CASSPRGQNYEQYF. CDR3 bases: TGTGCCAGCAGTCCTAGGGGACAGAACTACGAGCAGTACTTC.

Ten or more counts support this clonotype. V usage is TRBV14 and J usage is TRBJ2-7, with D perhaps TRBD1 or TRBD2 (5 bases each). The CDR3 has 15 residues. Looked up from germline, CDR1 is SGHDN and CDR2 is FVKESK. Trimming left V 1 base short and J 6 bases short, with 16 bases between. The DNA of the CDR3 is TGTGCCAGCAGCCAAGTCGGGGCAGGGAAACTCGAGCAGTACTTC. Amino acid sequence: CASSQVGAGKLEQYF.

The table lists this clonotype with a few counts. The rearrangement links TRBV12-3 or TRBV12-4 to TRBJ2-7, with TRBD1 as a possible D gene (6 bases). The CDR3 is 14 amino acids. V dropped 8 bases and J dropped 2 bases, with 16 bases sitting between them. The CDR3 DNA follows: TGTGCCAGCGCACCGAGGGGGTCCCCCTACGAGCAGTACTTC. Amino acid sequence: CASAPRGSPYEQYF.

Turning to this clonotype: Relative to the germline gene, one junction end is altered; a read error may explain this. The rearrangement joins TRBV12-3 or TRBV12-4 to TRBJ2-6; maybe TRBD1 (6 bases). The length of the CDR3 is 17 residues. The CDR3 region is CGSSLGHPISGANVLTF. CDR3 coding DNA: TGTGGCAGCAGTTTGGGACACCCCATCTCTGGGGCCAACGTCCTGACTTTC.

This clonotype occurred many times. The chain links TRBV12-3 or TRBV12-4 to TRBJ2-7; 10 bases are a match to TRBD1. V lost 7 bases and J lost 6; bases outside the gene matches: 9. The length of the CDR3 is 14 residues. Here the CDR3 reads CASKKEGQGSEQYF. DNA for the CDR3: TGTGCCAGCAAAAAGGAGGGACAGGGGAGCGAGCAGTACTTC.

The rearrangement joins TRBV7-2 to TRBJ2-2; D unclear. Per the germline V gene, CDR1 is SGHTA and CDR2 is FQGNSA. Trimming removed 5 bases at V and 1 base at J, with 14 bases between. The CDR3 totals 16 residues. The CDR3 spells CASSKNRRLNTGELFF. The CDR3 nucleotides read TGTGCCAGCAGCAAAAACCGGAGATTGAACACCGGGGAGCTGTTTTTT.

In this sample, this clonotype turned up a few times. The V gene is TRBV13, the J gene TRBJ1-2, with a tentative D call TRBD1 (5 bases). Germline CDR1 reads PRHDT; CDR2 reads FYEKMQ (reference sequence). The V end was cut by 5 bases, the J end by 3 bases, with 25 bases between. The CDR3 has 18 residues. The CDR3 bases are TGTGCCAGCAGCCAAGCTGGAGGGGAAGTTACTCCTGACTATGGCTACACCTTC. This sequence encodes CASSQAGGEVTPDYGYTF. Using reference TRBV13 and TRBJ1-2 for the parts outside the CDR3, the full variable domain is AAGVIQSPRHLIKEKRETATLKCYPIPRHDTVYWYQQGPGQDPQFLISFYEKMQSDKGSIPDRFSAQQFSDYHSELNMSSLELGDSALYFCASSQAGGEVTPDYGYTFGSGTRLTVV.

This clonotype was counted at least ten times. This sequence joins TRBV29-1 and TRBJ2-3, with 13 bases aligning to TRBD2. The V gene's germline CDR1 is SQVTM and CDR2 ANQGSEA. There are 14 residues in the CDR3. Germline trimming cut 7 bases from V and 2 bases from J; bases unmatched to any gene: 3. The CDR3 here is CSAGTSGVTDTQYF. The CDR3 DNA sequence: TGCAGCGCTGGGACTAGCGGGGTCACAGATACGCAGTATTTT.

This sequence joins TRBV28 and TRBJ2-1, with D perhaps matching TRBD1 or TRBD2 (5 bases each). Trimming shortened V by 6 bases and J by 6 bases, and 12 bases separated the two germline ends. Germline CDR1 reads MDHEN; CDR2 reads SYDVKM. The CDR3 has 13 residues. The CDR3 spells CASRGVGVNEQFF. The CDR3 DNA follows: TGTGCCAGCAGGGGGGTCGGGGTCAATGAGCAGTTCTTC.

This clonotype was recorded at least ten times. The V call is TRBV20-1, the J call TRBJ2-7; 7 nucleotides line up with TRBD1. The CDR3 has 16 residues. CDR1 and CDR2 (germline): DFQATT, SNEGSKA (reference sequence). Unmatched junction bases numbered 13, after V lost 5 bases and J lost 0 bases. CDR3 sequence reads: CSARKRDRILSYEQYF. CDR3 nucleotides: TGCAGTGCTCGGAAACGGGACAGAATACTCTCCTACGAGCAGTACTTC.

This clonotype was seen many times. The chain uses TRBV10-3 and TRBJ2-5; D not resolved. This CDR3 has 15 amino acids. With 4 bases removed from V and 9 bases from J, the gap between germline ends came to 21 bases. Germline CDR1 ENHRY, CDR2 SYGVKD. The CDR3 coding sequence is TGTGCCATCAGTGGCTCGGCGGACCGTCGTCGGGCCCAGTACTTC. It specifies CAISGSADRRRAQYF.

The V and J genes are TRBV5-6 and TRBJ2-5; 9 bases align to TRBD1. CDR3 size: 15 residues. The ends lost 1 base at V and 4 bases at J; junction bases unmatched: 5. From germline, CDR1 is SGHDT and CDR2 YYEEEE. CDR3: CASSLRRDRAETQYF. DNA for the CDR3: TGTGCCAGCAGCTTGAGGCGGGACAGGGCAGAGACCCAGTACTTC.